Listed here are 31 T cell receptor beta chains from one sample, sequenced in a study of shared clonotypes between healthy human individuals. Clones were read by immunoSEQ multiplex PCR, and TCRdb kept only the in-frame ones, dropping some. The data hold 1,400,000 or so clones, with less than 99% observed a single time. Sequencing input: naive CD4+ T cells sorted from blood. Subset: CD45RA+ positively selected. Receptors originate from a young man in good health.

Concerning this clone: Other DNA sequences in this sample translate to the same CDR3. The J gene is TRBJ2-1, the V gene TRBV5-1; D remains ambiguous. Germline CDR1 SGHRS, CDR2 YFSETQ. Trimming took 0 bases from V and 3 from J, leaving 7 bases between them. This CDR3 comprises 14 residues. CDR3 sequence: CASSLEASYNEQFF. CDR3 nucleotides: TGCGCCAGCAGCTTGGAGGCTAGCTACAATGAGCAGTTCTTC.

This clone was picked up one time. V and J are TRBV9 and TRBJ2-7, with D perhaps matching TRBD1 (6 bases). Trimming stripped 4 bases from V and 3 bases from J, with 20 bases between. Germline CDR1 SGDLS, CDR2 YYNGEE. CDR3 length: 16 amino acids. The CDR3 reads CASSPLSGGVLYEQYF. CDR3 DNA: TGTGCCAGCAGCCCTCTTTCTGGGGGCGTTCTCTACGAGCAGTACTTC.

This chain uses TRBV7-2 with TRBJ2-7, with D unclear. This CDR3 spans 14 amino acids. Germline values: CDR1 SGHTA, CDR2 FQGNSA. The germline V and J ends were trimmed by 1 base and 3 bases, with 10 bases remaining between them. For the CDR3, the DNA is TGTGCCAGCAGCTTAGAAAACTGGGGCTACGAGCAGTACTTC. Its protein product is CASSLENWGYEQYF.

The chain links TRBV27 to TRBJ1-1; TRBD1 aligns across 9 bases. With 5 bases clipped from V and 3 bases from J, the junction kept 13 bases outside the gene matches. Germline lookup yields CDR1 MNHEY and CDR2 SMNVEV (reference sequence). There are 17 residues in the CDR3. DNA for the CDR3: TGTGCCAGCAGTCGACACACAGGGGGCGATTGGGACACTGAAGCTTTCTTT. Amino acids: CASSRHTGGDWDTEAFF.

The chain employs TRBV6-5 and TRBJ2-2, with 7 bases aligning to TRBD1. Germline CDR1 MNHEY, CDR2 SVGAGI. The CDR3 consists of 15 residues. With 4 bases clipped from V and 7 bases from J, the junction kept 9 bases outside the gene matches. CDR3 coding DNA: TGTGCCAGCAGTTCGACAGGGTTTCTAGTCGGGGAGCTGTTTTTT. This translates into CASSSTGFLVGELFF.

This clone was counted once. The chain carries TRBV5-5 and TRBJ2-7; D is perhaps TRBD2 (6 bases). Trimming removed 2 bases at V and 0 bases at J, with 6 bases between. The CDR3 sequence is 13 residues long. Germline CDR1 and CDR2: SGHKS and YYEKEE (reference sequence). The CDR3 region is CASSLLASYEQYF. In DNA, the CDR3 is TGTGCCAGCAGCTTACTAGCCTCCTACGAGCAGTACTTC.

The V gene is TRBV28, the J gene TRBJ2-7; the D is unclear. Germline V CDR1 and CDR2: MDHEN, SYDVKM. The CDR3 length is 12 residues. The CDR3 bases are TGTGTGGTAAGCCGGAGCTCCTACGAGCAGTACTTC. It translates to CVVSRSSYEQYF.

The chain recombines TRBV10-3 with TRBJ1-1, with D unresolved. The ends were cut back, 6 bases at V and 0 bases at J, with 11 bases in the middle. There are 14 residues in the CDR3. Germline V lookup: CDR1 ENHRY, CDR2 SYGVKD. CDR3 sequence: CAIRDLYMNTEAFF. DNA of the CDR3: TGTGCCATCAGAGATTTATACATGAACACTGAAGCTTTCTTT.

Of note for this clone: This sample includes further DNA sequences coding for the same CDR3. The genes are TRBV28 and TRBJ2-7; D may be TRBD1 (5 bases). Looked up from germline, CDR1 is MDHEN and CDR2 is SYDVKM. CDR3 length: 13 amino acids. Trimming stripped 5 bases from V and 2 bases from J, with 10 bases between. DNA of the CDR3: TGTGCCAGCAGTCCAGGGCCCACCTACGAGCAGTACTTC. Residues: CASSPGPTYEQYF.

This clone was seen once. This chain uses TRBV29-1 with TRBJ2-7; no reliable D call. V lost 3 bases, J lost 0 bases, and 12 bases lay in between. CDR3 length equals 14 residues. Germline V gene sequence: CDR1 SQVTM, CDR2 ANQGSEA. The CDR3 loop reads CSVEGYKSSYEQYF. In DNA, the CDR3 is TGCAGCGTTGAGGGGTACAAGAGCTCCTACGAGCAGTACTTC.

The CDR3 region is CASSPNRVNQPQHF. CDR3 DNA sequence: TGTGCCAGTAGTCCCAACAGAGTAAATCAGCCCCAGCATTTT. The V and J genes are TRBV19 and TRBJ1-5, with D hard to call. Germline CDR1 reads LNHDA; CDR2 reads SQIVND (reference sequence). Trimming removed 5 bases at V and 4 bases at J, with 12 bases between. The length of the CDR3 is 14 residues.

This chain connects TRBV18 to TRBJ2-7; 7 bases align to TRBD2. Germline CDR1 and CDR2: KGHSH and LQKENI. V lost 4 bases to trimming and J lost 0 bases; unmatched junction nucleotides: 24. The CDR3 spans 21 residues. This CDR3 is CASSQLHTGASGSTISYEQYF. The DNA for the CDR3 is TGTGCCAGCTCACAACTTCATACCGGAGCTAGCGGCTCTACCATCTCCTACGAGCAGTACTTC. The whole variable domain, remainder taken from reference TRBV18 and TRBJ2-7, is NAGVMQNPRHLVRRRGQEARLRCSPMKGHSHVYWYRQLPEEGLKFMVYLQKENIIDESGMPKERFSAEFPKEGPSILRIQQVVRGDSAAYFCASSQLHTGASGSTISYEQYFGPGTRLTVT.

The chain carries TRBV21-1 and TRBJ2-7; TRBD1, the table's D call, was not compared with the DNA. TRBV21-1 is assigned pseudogene status. This CDR3 region has 14 residues. The CDR3 DNA is TGTGCCAGCATCCAGGACAGGGTGGCCTACGAGCAGTACTTC. It translates to CASIQDRVAYEQYF.

The CDR3 DNA follows: TGTGCCACCCGGGACAGACAAGAGACCCAGTACTTC. It translates to CATRDRQETQYF. This chain connects TRBV10-3 to TRBJ2-5; TRBD1 matches at 7 bases. Germline-derived CDR1 and CDR2 are ENHRY and SYGVKD. The junction had 4 bases not matched to a gene; V was cut back by 10 bases and J by 2 bases. The CDR3 contains 12 residues.

The chain combines TRBV19 with TRBJ1-5; 8 positions agree with TRBD1. Losses at the gene ends were 4 bases for V and 0 bases for J; bases not matched to a gene: 2. CDR3 length: 15 amino acids. Germline V CDR1 and CDR2: LNHDA, SQIVND (reference sequence). The CDR3 DNA follows: TGTGCCAGTAGTAAGGGACAGGCTAGCAATCAGCCCCAGCATTTT. It codes for CASSKGQASNQPQHF.

In this sample, this clone turned up once. The J gene is TRBJ2-7, the V gene TRBV18, with D possibly being TRBD1 (6 bases). The V gene lost 2 bases and the J gene lost 4 bases, with 12 bases spanning the gap. The CDR3 covers 14 residues. Germline V gene sequence: CDR1 KGHSH, CDR2 LQKENI. CDR3 nucleotide sequence: TGTGCCAGCTCACCAACTCGGACAGCATACGAGCAGTACTTC. Translation: CASSPTRTAYEQYF.

With respect to this clone: Other DNA variants within this sample encode the same CDR3. The rearrangement links TRBV5-1 to TRBJ1-1; D is uncertain. Germline-derived CDR1 and CDR2 are SGHRS and YFSETQ. The CDR3 extends over 13 amino acids. The V and J ends lost 0 bases and 1 base respectively, with 4 bases between them. For the CDR3, the DNA is TGCGCCAGCAGCTTGGCCCCGAACACTGAAGCTTTCTTT. It translates to CASSLAPNTEAFF. The variable domain in full, completed from reference TRBV5-1 and TRBJ1-1, reads KAGVTQTPRYLIKTRGQQVTLSCSPISGHRSVSWYQQTPGQGLQFLFEYFSETQRNKGNFPGRFSGRQFSNSRSEMNVSTLELGDSALYLCASSLAPNTEAFFGQGTRLTVV.

As to this clone: Other DNA sequences from this sample encode an identical CDR3 as well. The gene calls are TRBV28 and TRBJ2-5, with 9 positions matching TRBD2. The CDR3 consists of 14 residues. Germline CDR1 and CDR2: MDHEN and SYDVKM. Trimming at V came to 1 base and at J to 7 bases, leaving 4 bases not matched to a gene. CDR3 region: CASSLLAGVGTQYF. The CDR3 DNA sequence: TGTGCCAGCAGTTTATTAGCGGGAGTGGGGACCCAGTACTTC.

This rearrangement joins TRBV6-5 to TRBJ1-2; TRBD1 agrees at 9 bases. Unmatched junction bases numbered 10, after V lost 6 bases and J lost 8 bases. The V gene's germline CDR1 is MNHEY and CDR2 SVGAGI. This CDR3 has 14 residues. In DNA form, the CDR3 reads TGTGCCAGCAGAACCCCGGGACAGGGAATCGGCTACACCTTC. This codes for CASRTPGQGIGYTF.

A single count supports this clone. The chain joins TRBV28 to TRBJ1-4; D is unclear. V shed 7 bases and J shed 7 bases, with 16 bases lying between them. CDR1 is MDHEN and CDR2 is SYDVKM in the germline V gene. This CDR3 is 14 amino acids long. The CDR3 is CASTALGKGEKLFF. The DNA for the CDR3 is TGTGCCAGCACCGCTCTGGGAAAAGGTGAAAAACTGTTTTTT.

The chain is built from TRBV2 and TRBJ1-5, with D tentatively TRBD1 (5 bases). Germline CDR1 reads SNHLY; CDR2 reads FYNNEI. This CDR3 spans 14 amino acids. Trimming pared 7 bases from V and 4 bases from J, leaving 14 bases between. The chain's CDR3 is CASMRTDSNQPQHF. Here the CDR3 DNA reads TGTGCCAGCATGAGGACCGACAGTAATCAGCCCCAGCATTTT.

This chain uses TRBV30 with TRBJ2-7; D gene ambiguous. V lost 1 base and J lost 3, with 10 bases in between. Looked up from germline, CDR1 is GTSNPN and CDR2 is SVGIG (reference sequence). CDR3 size: 13 residues. For the CDR3, the DNA is TGTGCCTGGAGTGACACATACAGCTACGAGCAGTACTTC. Translation: CAWSDTYSYEQYF.

The sample holds one count of this clone. The chain uses TRBV5-1 and TRBJ1-1, with 7 bases aligning to TRBD1. The junction had 8 bases not matched to a gene; V was cut back by 3 bases and J by 3 bases. The CDR3 length is 15 residues. Germline CDR1 reads SGHRS; CDR2 reads YFSETQ. CDR3 loop: CASSWEDRMHTEAFF. For the CDR3, the DNA is TGCGCCAGCAGCTGGGAGGACAGGATGCACACTGAAGCTTTCTTT.

The rearrangement uses TRBV9 and TRBJ2-3; the match to TRBD2 covers 8 bases. Germline-derived CDR1 and CDR2 are SGDLS and YYNGEE. The CDR3 length is 16 residues. Trimming took 1 base from V and 2 from J; bases not matched to a gene: 6. CDR3 residues: CASSVFQRENTDTQYF. The CDR3 bases are TGTGCCAGCAGCGTATTCCAGCGGGAGAACACAGATACGCAGTATTTT. Complete variable domain (other parts from reference TRBV9 and TRBJ2-3): DSGVTQTPKHLITATGQRVTLRCSPRSGDLSVYWYQQSLDQGLQFLIQYYNGEERAKGNILERFSAQQFPDLHSELNLSSLELGDSALYFCASSVFQRENTDTQYFGPGTRLTVL.

The J gene is TRBJ2-5, the V gene TRBV2; 8 bases fit TRBD1. The germline gives CDR1 SNHLY, CDR2 FYNNEI. J lost 2 bases, V lost 5 bases, and 10 bases had no gene match. The CDR3 has 16 amino acids. CDR3 coding DNA: TGTGCCAGCAGTACCTTACGAGGGACAGGACAAGAGACCCAGTACTTC. It encodes CASSTLRGTGQETQYF.

The chain uses TRBV7-9 and TRBJ1-2, with D possibly matching TRBD1 (5 bases). Trimming removed 5 bases from V and 5 bases from J, with 18 bases in between. Germline CDR1 is SEHNR and CDR2 is FQNEAQ (reference sequence). There are 15 residues in the CDR3. CDR3 loop: CASSRFRALGYGYTF. The CDR3 DNA sequence: TGTGCCAGCAGCCGATTCAGGGCCTTAGGGTATGGCTACACCTTC.

This clone was counted once. The chain combines TRBV10-3 with TRBJ2-7; no definite D call. There are 13 residues in the CDR3. Per the germline V gene, CDR1 is ENHRY and CDR2 is SYGVKD. V was cut by 4 bases and J by 0 bases, with 7 bases left in between. The DNA of the CDR3 is TGTGCCATCAGTGTGCAGGCCTCCTACGAGCAGTACTTC. It encodes CAISVQASYEQYF.

In regard to this clone: The junction shows a germline mismatch at one end, possibly a read error. The chain carries TRBV28 and TRBJ1-3; tentatively, D is TRBD1 (6 bases). Germline V lookup: CDR1 MDHEN, CDR2 SYDVKM. The CDR3 extends over 15 amino acids. The chain's CDR3 is CASSLSRGPGNTIYF. As DNA, the CDR3 is TGTGCCAGCAGTTTAAGCAGGGGCCCTGGTAACACCATATATTTT.

This chain links TRBV7-8 with TRBJ2-1; TRBD2 agrees at 10 bases. V shed 2 bases and J 5 bases; nucleotides not matched to a gene: 12. The CDR3 has 18 residues. Looked up from germline, CDR1 is SGHVS and CDR2 is FQNEAQ. CDR3 region: CASSLLRRTSGRHNEQFF. As DNA, the CDR3 is TGTGCCAGCAGCTTACTACGACGGACTAGCGGAAGACACAATGAGCAGTTCTTC.

The genes are TRBV11-2 and TRBJ2-7, with D uncertain. The CDR3 sequence is 15 residues long. Germline-derived CDR1 and CDR2 are SGHAT and FQNNGV. With 2 bases removed from V and 3 bases from J, the gap between germline ends came to 14 bases. The CDR3 loop reads CASSLRLTQDYEQYF. CDR3 nucleotide sequence: TGTGCCAGCAGCTTACGATTAACTCAAGACTACGAGCAGTACTTC.

The V gene is TRBV2, the J gene TRBJ2-3; 12 bases are a match to TRBD2. Germline V gives CDR1 SNHLY, CDR2 FYNNEI. This CDR3 region has 21 residues. Trimming at V came to 2 bases and at J to 0 bases, leaving 15 bases not matched to a gene. CDR3 amino acids: CASSESDWFGGTSGSTDTQYF. DNA of the CDR3: TGTGCCAGCAGTGAATCTGATTGGTTCGGAGGGACTAGCGGGAGCACAGATACGCAGTATTTT.